This is a list of T cell receptor beta chains from one sample in a study of cytomegalovirus exposure and HLA in healthy donors. Measured with immunoSEQ multiplex PCR; TCRdb has only the in-frame clones, and not every one. The sample shows 100,000 to 150,000 clones, roughly 80% of them seen only once. The sample consisted of PBMCs. All receptors come from a man under 40 in good health and CMV-seronegative. CDR3s include the opening cysteine and the closing phenylalanine or tryptophan. A D gene is named only where the DNA matches it firmly. A row's size may be missing; if present it is once, few, many or a size class.

- TRBJ2-1 - TRBV9 TGTGCCAGCAGCGTAGGAAGGGAGACCTACAATGAGCAGTTCTTC CASSVGRETYNEQFF
- TRBJ2-3 - TRBV6-1 TGTGCCAGCAGTGAAGTCGGCACAGATACGCAGTATTTT CASSEVGTDTQYF
- TRBJ2-7 - TRBV27 TGTGCCAGCAGTTTAAGGGGTCAGAGCTCCTACGAGCAGTACTTC CASSLRGQSSYEQYF
- TRBJ1-2 - TRBV10-3 TGTGCCATCAGTGAGGACAGGAGATATGGCTACACCTTC CAISEDRRYGYTF
- TRBJ1-5 - TRBV13 TGTGCCAGCAGCTCAAGCGGAGTTTCGAGCAATCAGCCCCAGCATTTT CASSSSGVSSNQPQHF
- TRBJ2-5 once TRBV9 TGTGCCAGCAGCGTAAGGGGGGGGAAAGAGACCCAGTACTTC CASSVRGGKETQYF
TRBD2 TRBJ2-1 - TRBV5-1 TGCGCCAGCAGCTCCGAGACTCCCGGGACTAGCGGGAGGAGTAACAGGAATGAGCAGTTCTTC CASSSETPGTSGRSNRNEQFF
TRBD1 TRBJ2-1 - TRBV5-1 TGCGCCAGCAGCTTGGAGGACAGGAGCTACAATGAGCAGTTCTTC CASSLEDRSYNEQFF
TRBD2 TRBJ2-7 - TRBV2 TGTGCCAGCAGTCGGCCGGGACTAGCGGGAAACGAGCAGTACTTC CASSRPGLAGNEQYF
- TRBJ1-1 - TRBV10-3 TGTGCCATCAGTGAGTCGACCAGGATGAACACTGAAGCTTTCTTT CAISESTRMNTEAFF
- TRBJ2-3 once TRBV5-1 TGCGCCAGCAGCTTGTATTCAGGGACTAGCACAGATACGCAGTATTTT CASSLYSGTSTDTQYF
- TRBJ1-2 - TRBV5-1 TGCGCCAGCAGCCCCTGGACACCTGGAGACTATGGCTACACCTTC CASSPWTPGDYGYTF
- TRBJ1-1 - TRBV4-1 TGCGCCAGCAGCCAAAGCCCGGGGATGAACACTGAAGCTTTCTTT CASSQSPGMNTEAFF
TRBD1 TRBJ2-1 - TRBV4-1 TGCGCCAGCAGCCAACTTACAGGGGGCAATGAGCAGTTCTTC CASSQLTGGNEQFF
TRBD2 TRBJ2-3 - TRBV19 TGTGCCAGTAGTATAACTAGCGGCACAGATACGCAGTATTTT CASSITSGTDTQYF
- TRBJ1-1 - TRBV9 TGTGCCAGCAGCGTAGATCCGGGGGGAGTAGAAGCTTTCTTT CASSVDPGGVEAFF
- TRBJ1-1 - TRBV30 TGTGCCTGGAGTATCGGAGTCAGCATGAACACTGAAGCTTTCTTT CAWSIGVSMNTEAFF
TRBD1 TRBJ1-5 - TRBV27 TGTGCCAGCAGTTTACAAGGACAGGGCAATCAGCCCCAGCATTTT CASSLQGQGNQPQHF
TRBD1 TRBJ1-4 - TRBV30 TGTGCCTGGAGTGTAACAGGGGGCTATGAAAAATTGTTTTTT CAWSVTGGYEKLFF
- TRBJ1-2 - TRBV28 TGTGCCAGCAGTTTTGGGGCAGAATGGTATGGCTACACCTTC CASSFGAEWYGYTF
TRBD2 TRBJ2-2 - TRBV5-4 TGTGCCAGCAGCTTGCGTAGCGGGGGTACCGGGGAGCTGTTTTTT CASSLRSGGTGELFF
TRBD1 TRBJ1-4 - TRBV30 TGTGCCTGGAGTAGCCTTAGGGGGCGGACTAATGAAAAACTGTTTTTT CAWSSLRGRTNEKLFF
- TRBJ2-2 - TRBV5-1 TGCGCCAGCAAAGGTAGCGGCGCCCTCGCCACCGGGGAGCTGTTTTTT CASKGSGALATGELFF
- TRBJ2-5 - TRBV27 TGTGCCAGCAGTTGGAGGTACCAAGAGACCCAGTACTTC CASSWRYQETQYF
TRBD1 TRBJ2-7 once TRBV18 TGTGCCAGCTCACCACTACAGGGGGGTCTCGAGCAGTACTTC CASSPLQGGLEQYF
TRBD2 TRBJ2-4 - TRBV28 TGTGCCAGCAGTTATGGGACTAGCGGGGGGGCAGCCAAAAACATTCAGTACTTC CASSYGTSGGAAKNIQYF
- TRBJ1-2 - TRBV5-1 TGCGCCAGCAGCTCCACAGGGAGAGGTGGCTACACCTTC CASSSTGRGGYTF
TRBD1 TRBJ2-3 once TRBV5-6 TGTGCCAGCAGCGGGGGACAGGTCTTCGGGACAGATACGCAGTATTTT CASSGGQVFGTDTQYF
TRBD2 TRBJ2-5 - TRBV5-6 TGTGCCAGCAGCTTGGTTGGCGGGAGGGGGGAAGAGACCCAGTACTTC CASSLVGGRGEETQYF
TRBD1 TRBJ1-4 - TRBV4-1 TGCGCCAGCAGCCAAGAGGTTCAGGGGGCAGGTGAAAAACTGTTTTTT CASSQEVQGAGEKLFF
- TRBJ2-7 - TRBV7-9 TGTGCCAGCAGCTACAGGGTATACGAGCAGTACTTC CASSYRVYEQYF
- TRBJ1-4 few TRBV30 TGTGCCTGGAGCGGCTGGGCAGACATCAAGGCCCCTAATGAAAAACTGTTTTTT CAWSGWADIKAPNEKLFF
TRBD1 TRBJ1-1 - TRBV10-3 TGTGCCATCGGCCTTTCGGGACAGACCACTTACTACACTGAAGCTTTCTTT CAIGLSGQTTYYTEAFF
- TRBJ2-1 - TRBV18 TGTGCCAGCTCACCACTAACTCAGGGTAATGAGCAGTTCTTC CASSPLTQGNEQFF
TRBD1 TRBJ2-3 - TRBV30 TGTGCCCTTCGAGGGAACAGGGGAGTAGCAGATACGCAGTATTTT CALRGNRGVADTQYF
TRBD1 TRBJ1-6 once TRBV9 TGTGCCAGCAGCGCTAGGACAGGGTTGTCACCCCTCCACTTT CASSARTGLSPLHF
TRBD1 TRBJ1-5 - TRBV28 TGTGCCAGCAGTTTAGGGGGGACAGGGGGCAATCAGCCCCAGCATTTT CASSLGGTGGNQPQHF